A selection of T cell receptor beta chains follows, all from one sample in a study of T-cell reconstitution after alpha-beta-depleted transplantation in children. TCRdb reanalysed the PCR reads using MiXCR and keeps one entry per CDR3 protein. The sample carries hundreds of thousands of distinct CDR3 sequences, around 12% recorded once. The source was PBMCs from the stem cell graft donor, collected from the stem cell graft. The receptors were sampled from a human donor who donated a stem cell graft to a child with acute lymphoblastic leukemia. The CDR3 runs from the conserved cysteine through the conserved F or W. The order of the fields is V gene, CDR3 protein.

>TRBV11-2
CASSLDPGGYTQYF
>TRBV5-1
CASSPWVGPETQYF
>TRBV10-3
CAIRAGTEVWGTEAFF
>TRBV28
CASSKISNQPQHF
>TRBV25-1
CASGSYGPGELFF
>TRBV6-5
CASSSSPRNEQYF
>TRBV4-3
CASSQERYWADFSGANVLTF
>TRBV12-3/TRBV12-4
CASSLGLNTDAFF
>TRBV28
CASSFPIRDRGEGANVLTF
>TRBV11-2
CASIPVFRRRDKNVREAFF
>TRBV30
CAWSRTGWENYGYTF
>TRBV27
CASRRDRMNTEAFF
>TRBV7-8
CASSHSPRDSSTDTQYF
>TRBV10-1
CASSESSGPTDTQYF
>TRBV11-3
CASSLDRRDEQYF
>TRBV7-2
CASSPRQAPAKNIQYF
>TRBV2
CASGGSGNTIYF
>TRBV6-1
CASSTEAGARFYNSPLHF
>TRBV6-2/TRBV6-3
CASSYQTGGGNQPQHF
>TRBV19
CASSMRDREHQPQHF
>TRBV7-8
CASSPIPGLPFSGNTIYF
>TRBV27
CASSPPLKETQYF
>TRBV27
CASSFNPSGGELFF
>TRBV11-2
CASTGDRVGETQYF
>TRBV9
CASSSGGQNEQFF
>TRBV7-8
CASSLEAGNSGNTIYF
>TRBV5-6
CASSLLRNPYDQYF
>TRBV28
CASSLPGLAIDTQYF
>TRBV5-1
CASSPGLAGRLSQETQYF
>TRBV29-1
CSVVRRAAQYF
>TRBV7-9
CASSLGAIVRTEAFF
>TRBV6-1
CASSGETGGEETQYF
>TRBV3-1
CASSQDTAYQETQYF
>TRBV6-6
CASSPGTGEKLFF
>TRBV15
CATSPVGARETQYF
>TRBV20-1
CSARAQGLARPYSPLHF
>TRBV20-1
CSAQTGEVTPLHF
>TRBV5-5
CASSAGTSGLGETQYF
>TRBV30
CAWRGTGRNEAFF
>TRBV28
CASRDRGPYEQYF
>TRBV27
CASSLSRRETQYF